This is a list of T cell receptor beta chains from one sample in a study of cytomegalovirus exposure and HLA in healthy donors. Using immunoSEQ multiplex PCR, the repertoire was profiled, and TCRdb retains in-frame clones only, with some absent. The sample lists a few hundred thousand clones, roughly 85% seen once, with 0.84% in the top ten. Material: PBMCs. The receptors derive from a young woman in good health and CMV-seronegative. CDR3s include the opening cysteine and the closing phenylalanine or tryptophan. A D gene is named only where the DNA matches it firmly. The listing skips clone size in some rows; elsewhere it reads once, few, many or a size class.

clone_size: .; d_call: TRBD2; j_call: TRBJ2-7; v_call: TRBV7-2; cdr3_aa: CASSLVGSGAEYEQYF; cdr3_nt: TGTGCCAGCAGCTTAGTGGGTAGCGGGGCTGAATACGAGCAGTACTTC
clone_size: once; d_call: .; j_call: TRBJ2-7; v_call: TRBV5-1; cdr3_aa: CASSLAAAGAAYEQYF; cdr3_nt: TGCGCCAGCAGCTTGGCCGCGGCGGGGGCCGCCTACGAGCAGTACTTC
clone_size: .; d_call: .; j_call: TRBJ1-2; v_call: TRBV18; cdr3_aa: CASSPVDNYGYTF; cdr3_nt: TGTGCCAGCTCCCCGGTCGATAACTATGGCTACACCTTC
clone_size: .; d_call: TRBD2; j_call: TRBJ2-2; v_call: TRBV4-2; cdr3_aa: CASSQVNSGLAGSGELFF; cdr3_nt: TGTGCCAGCAGCCAAGTAAATTCCGGACTAGCGGGATCCGGGGAGCTGTTTTTT
clone_size: once; d_call: TRBD1; j_call: TRBJ2-2; v_call: TRBV25-1; cdr3_aa: CASDTGVYTGELFF; cdr3_nt: TGTGCCAGCGACACAGGGGTATACACCGGGGAGCTGTTTTTT
clone_size: .; d_call: TRBD2; j_call: TRBJ2-7; v_call: TRBV18; cdr3_aa: CASSPPGVAGAGEQYF; cdr3_nt: TGTGCCAGCTCACCACCCGGGGTAGCGGGAGCAGGGGAGCAGTACTTC
clone_size: .; d_call: .; j_call: TRBJ1-5; v_call: TRBV28; cdr3_aa: CASRGQNQPQHF; cdr3_nt: TGTGCCAGCAGAGGACAAAATCAGCCCCAGCATTTT
clone_size: .; d_call: .; j_call: TRBJ2-5; v_call: TRBV11-3; cdr3_aa: CASSRNGEETQYF; cdr3_nt: TGTGCCAGCAGCAGAAATGGAGAAGAGACCCAGTACTTC
clone_size: few; d_call: .; j_call: TRBJ2-7; v_call: TRBV11-2; cdr3_aa: CASSSRTDYEQYF; cdr3_nt: TGTGCCAGCAGCTCCCGGACAGACTACGAGCAGTACTTC
clone_size: many; d_call: .; j_call: TRBJ2-2; v_call: TRBV11-2; cdr3_aa: CASSWGVTGELFF; cdr3_nt: TGTGCCAGCAGCTGGGGGGTAACCGGGGAGCTGTTTTTT
clone_size: once; d_call: TRBD2; j_call: TRBJ2-7; v_call: TRBV5-1; cdr3_aa: CASRVAGTSEQYF; cdr3_nt: TGCGCCAGCCGAGTAGCGGGAACGTCAGAGCAGTACTTC
clone_size: many; d_call: .; j_call: TRBJ2-7; v_call: TRBV6-6; cdr3_aa: CASSGSSYEQYF; cdr3_nt: TGTGCCAGCAGCGGGAGCTCCTACGAGCAGTACTTC
clone_size: .; d_call: .; j_call: TRBJ1-5; v_call: TRBV5-1; cdr3_aa: CASSLFPQGEGSNQPQHF; cdr3_nt: TGCGCCAGCAGCTTGTTCCCACAGGGTGAGGGTAGCAATCAGCCCCAGCATTTT
clone_size: .; d_call: .; j_call: TRBJ2-1; v_call: TRBV13; cdr3_aa: CASSLEVSKYNEQFF; cdr3_nt: TGTGCCAGCAGCTTAGAAGTTTCTAAATACAATGAGCAGTTCTTC
clone_size: .; d_call: .; j_call: TRBJ1-2; v_call: TRBV27; cdr3_aa: CASSLARAGENGYTF; cdr3_nt: TGTGCCAGCAGTTTAGCACGCGCAGGGGAAAATGGCTACACCTTC
clone_size: .; d_call: .; j_call: TRBJ2-7; v_call: TRBV2; cdr3_aa: CASSEIAYEQYF; cdr3_nt: TGTGCCAGCAGTGAAATAGCCTACGAGCAGTACTTC
clone_size: .; d_call: .; j_call: TRBJ2-7; v_call: TRBV6-5; cdr3_aa: CASSYSSSGNEQYF; cdr3_nt: TGTGCCAGCAGTTACTCATCCTCGGGTAACGAGCAGTACTTC
clone_size: once; d_call: .; j_call: TRBJ1-1; v_call: TRBV5-1; cdr3_aa: CASSLGDMIEAFF; cdr3_nt: TGCGCCAGCAGCTTGGGGGACATGATTGAAGCTTTCTTT
clone_size: .; d_call: .; j_call: TRBJ1-4; v_call: TRBV5-1; cdr3_aa: CASSFSQSPNEKLFF; cdr3_nt: TGCGCCAGCAGCTTCTCACAGAGCCCTAATGAAAAACTGTTTTTT
clone_size: .; d_call: TRBD1; j_call: TRBJ1-4; v_call: TRBV4-1; cdr3_aa: CASSLLISDRENEKLFF; cdr3_nt: TGCGCCAGCAGCCTCCTCATCTCGGACAGGGAAAATGAAAAACTGTTTTTT
clone_size: .; d_call: TRBD1; j_call: TRBJ2-7; v_call: TRBV19; cdr3_aa: CASSIDSGQPYEQYF; cdr3_nt: TGTGCCAGTAGTATAGACTCGGGACAGCCCTACGAGCAGTACTTC
clone_size: .; d_call: .; j_call: TRBJ2-3; v_call: TRBV7-6; cdr3_aa: CASSLDGSPADTQYF; cdr3_nt: TGTGCCAGCAGCTTAGACGGGAGTCCCGCAGATACGCAGTATTTT
clone_size: .; d_call: .; j_call: TRBJ2-7; v_call: TRBV6-6; cdr3_aa: CASSQGRFYEQYF; cdr3_nt: TGTGCCAGCAGTCAAGGGAGATTCTACGAGCAGTACTTC
clone_size: many; d_call: .; j_call: TRBJ2-7; v_call: TRBV28; cdr3_aa: CASSYGGASYEQYF; cdr3_nt: TGTGCCAGCAGTTATGGGGGCGCAAGCTACGAGCAGTACTTC
clone_size: .; d_call: .; j_call: TRBJ2-2; v_call: TRBV6-6; cdr3_aa: CASRVSVAGELFF; cdr3_nt: TGTGCCAGCAGAGTTAGCGTGGCCGGGGAGCTGTTTTTT
clone_size: .; d_call: TRBD2; j_call: TRBJ2-1; v_call: TRBV9; cdr3_aa: CASTRGLADYNEQFF; cdr3_nt: TGTGCCAGCACGCGGGGACTAGCGGACTACAATGAGCAGTTCTTC
clone_size: few; d_call: .; j_call: TRBJ1-2; v_call: TRBV28; cdr3_aa: CATEGRAFPRSNYGYTF; cdr3_nt: TGTGCCACCGAAGGCAGAGCCTTCCCCCGGAGCAACTATGGCTACACCTTC
clone_size: once; d_call: TRBD1; j_call: TRBJ1-1; v_call: TRBV5-1; cdr3_aa: CASSLNPGQGTEAFF; cdr3_nt: TGCGCCAGCAGCTTGAATCCGGGACAGGGGACTGAAGCTTTCTTT
clone_size: .; d_call: TRBD2; j_call: TRBJ2-1; v_call: TRBV19; cdr3_aa: CASRGPFSGRYNEQFF; cdr3_nt: TGTGCCAGCCGGGGACCTTTTAGCGGGAGATACAATGAGCAGTTCTTC